Described below is a single TCR beta chain sequence and its context. The clone's antigen remains unknown. No qualities accompany the bases; no much larger clone lies one base away. Each PCR received spiked-in synthetic TCR analog templates so that absolute template abundance could be estimated from read counts. The immunoSEQ assay was used to amplify TCRbeta CDR3 regions from genomic DNA with bias-controlled V and J gene primers. Sequencing of rearranged TCRbeta segments was performed at approximately 20X coverage. The study's processing was this. Clustering was used to correct sequencing errors, and CDR3s were annotated against IMGT so that V, D and J genes could be assigned. Downstream analyses used only productive TCRbeta rearrangements and left out out-of-frame or stop-codon sequences. Clonality was computed as one minus Shannon entropy normalized by the log of the number of unique productive sequences. Clones differing between time points or between blood and tumor were identified by Fisher's exact test with Benjamini-Hochberg correction at adjusted p below 0.01. In TCRdb, the immuneACCESS table is reduced to in-frame sequences with V and J assigned. These tables do not hold every clone; where another copy was compared, an unresolved V gene accounts for under half, and the others remain unexplained. D and trimming were read from the DNA, whereas the V and J calls and clone size are those reported in that table. The sample table lists 90,000 to 100,000 clones, about 90% of them with a count of one. 1.6% of the sample belongs to the ten largest clones.

This entry is derived from a study of PD-L1 blockade in urothelial cancer (dated 2017 in TCRdb). Broadly, across the study: Therapy was started in the mid-2010s for all patients, and atezolizumab 1,200 mg was administered intravenously every 3 weeks. About nine tenths of the roughly 29 patients were males with bladder-origin urothelial cancer, and 18 of 29 reported a prior smoking history. Patients had an ECOG performance status of 0 or 1 and had received between 0 and 3 prior chemotherapy regimens. Blood samples were analyzed 3 weeks after the start of treatment (second dose) and 6 weeks after the start of treatment. Blood samples gave median yields of approximately 130,000 T cells and more than 80,000 unique TCRs, along with a median clonality of 0.080. The study was an exploratory multi-omic analysis of somatic, immune and clinical correlates of response to PD-L1 blockade with atezolizumab in urothelial cancer. Pretreatment tumor samples, along with matched peripheral blood collected serially before and after atezolizumab treatment, underwent TCR sequencing. Progression-free survival longer than 6 months counted as durable clinical benefit, and TCR features were additionally tested against both progression-free and overall survival. In the same patients who had TCR sequencing, pretreatment tumors also underwent whole exome sequencing and RNA sequencing. Under 10 patients reached durable clinical benefit, while some 20 patients did not. Pretreatment blood TCR-seq was available for 27 to 30 patients, at least one posttreatment blood collection was obtained for around 24 patients, and tumor TCR-seq was available for around 24 patients.

What this sample's time point label stands for: pretreatment peripheral blood. The cohort included 29 patients with locally advanced or metastatic urothelial carcinoma who were treated at Memorial Sloan Kettering on a trial protocol. Peripheral blood mononuclear cells were collected pretreatment and during treatment, with between 1 and 8 total time points obtained per patient. The Qiagen DNeasy Blood extraction kit was used to purify genomic DNA from total PBMCs and from tumor samples. Collected pretreatment and during treatment, PBMCs were isolated and stored as previously described. Cut back by 8 bases and 5 bases, the V and J ends lie 8 bases apart. CDR1 and CDR2 are drawn from the germline V gene: SNHLY, FYNNEI. Including the terminal cysteine and phenylalanine, the CDR3 comprises 11 residues. The CDR3 DNA has 33 bases and is translated from base 1. Overall study outcomes, separate from this receptor: Improved progression-free and overall survival was associated with having pretreatment peripheral blood TCR clonality below the median. Patients with durable benefit showed greater expansion of tumor-associated TCR clones in peripheral blood 3 weeks after starting treatment (n of about 20, p = 0.022). Because the sample size was small (n of about 29) and many of the analyses were exploratory, the results are meant to be hypothesis-generating.

The material sequenced was PBMCs, taken around atezolizumab (anti-PD-L1) treatment. This chain joins TRBV2 to TRBJ2-3; no D gene is confidently identified. This sequence originates from a man between 60 and 75 years old with urothelial cancer. The CDR3 protein: CASGPEDTQYF. At the DNA level, the sequence is TGTGCCAGCGGGCCGGAAGATACGCAGTATTTT.